This T cell receptor (beta chain) is drawn from a study of T cell changes during pregnancy in multiple sclerosis. Generated by immunoSEQ multiplex PCR, the TCRdb table keeps only in-frame clones and is missing some. The repertoire holds fewer than 40,000 clones, with about 92% as singletons. V shed 4 bases and J 4 bases; nucleotides not matched to a gene: 13. The CDR3 length is 18 residues. CDR1 is MNHGY and CDR2 is SAAAGT in the germline V gene. Sequencing used CD4+ T cells from peripheral blood mononuclear cells, obtained in the third trimester of pregnancy. This clonotype was sampled from a female donor with multiple sclerosis, enrolled in a pregnancy study. V usage is TRBV6-8 and J usage is TRBJ2-1; 10 nucleotides agree with TRBD2. The CDR3 reads CASSSSSLAGVLYNEQFF. The CDR3, as DNA: TGTGCCAGCAGTTCATCAAGCCTAGCGGGAGTGTTGTACAATGAGCAGTTCTTC.